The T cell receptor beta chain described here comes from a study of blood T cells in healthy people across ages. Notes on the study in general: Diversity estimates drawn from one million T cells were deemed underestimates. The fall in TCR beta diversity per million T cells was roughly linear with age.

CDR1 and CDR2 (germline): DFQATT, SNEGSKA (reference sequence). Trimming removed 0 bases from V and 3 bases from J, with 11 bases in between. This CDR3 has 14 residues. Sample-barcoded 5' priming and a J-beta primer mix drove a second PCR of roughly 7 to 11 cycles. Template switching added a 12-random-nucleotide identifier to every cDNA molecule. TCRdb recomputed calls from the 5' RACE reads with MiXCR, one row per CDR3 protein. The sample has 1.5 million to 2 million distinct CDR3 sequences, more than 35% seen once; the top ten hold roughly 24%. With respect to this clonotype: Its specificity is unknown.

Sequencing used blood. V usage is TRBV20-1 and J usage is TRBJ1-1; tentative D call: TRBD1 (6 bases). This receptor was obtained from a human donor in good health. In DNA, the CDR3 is TGCAGTGCTAGAGATAGGGGGATTCACACTGAAGCTTTCTTT. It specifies CSARDRGIHTEAFF.